This entry lists 17 T cell receptor beta chains sequenced from one sample in a study of T cells after yellow fever vaccination. MiXCR was run by TCRdb on the 5' RACE reads, yielding one entry per CDR3 protein. Of a few hundred thousand distinct CDR3 sequences listed, around a tenth are singletons. Specimen: PBMCs, collected on the day of the first yellow fever vaccination. These receptors were collected from a man aged 18-30 years who received the YFV17D yellow fever vaccine.

This clonotype was counted a few times. This sequence joins TRBV7-2 and TRBJ2-3, with a weak D call TRBD2 (6 bases). Between the trimmed V and J ends, which lost 3 bases and 1 base, there was a span of 11 bases. CDR3 size: 15 residues. Germline V lookup: CDR1 SGHTA, CDR2 FQGNSA. CDR3 in DNA: TGTGCCAGCAGCTTCGCGGGGCCTCGCACAGATACGCAGTATTTT. Its translation is CASSFAGPRTDTQYF.

J is TRBJ2-5 and V is TRBV6-1, with 8 bases fitting TRBD1. Germline V gene data show CDR1 as MNHNS and CDR2 as SASEGT. This CDR3 contains 13 residues. V dropped 2 bases and J dropped 9; count of bases not matched to a gene: 5. CDR3 protein: CASSEIYRGAQYF. The DNA for the CDR3 is TGTGCCAGCAGTGAAATCTACAGGGGGGCCCAGTACTTC.

The genes are TRBV4-3 and TRBJ2-3; TRBD1 agrees at 8 bases. CDR1 and CDR2 from the germline V gene are LGHNA and YSLEER. J lost 3 bases, V lost 6 bases, and 2 bases had no gene match. CDR3 length equals 13 residues. This CDR3 reads CASSDRGTDTQYF. The CDR3, as DNA: TGCGCCAGCAGTGACAGGGGAACAGATACGCAGTATTTT.

The chain joins TRBV6-1 to TRBJ1-5; TRBD1 agrees at 7 bases. The CDR3 extends over 15 amino acids. Germline CDR1 reads MNHNS; CDR2 reads SASEGT. V lost 4 bases and J lost 1; bases outside the gene matches: 4. CDR3 region: CASSGQGRSNQPQHF. The CDR3 nucleotides are TGTGCCAGCAGTGGACAGGGAAGGAGCAATCAGCCCCAGCATTTT.

The chain combines TRBV5-6 with TRBJ2-5, with 11 bases lining up with TRBD2. V lost 2 bases to trimming and J lost 5 bases; unmatched junction nucleotides: 5. The CDR3 is 15 amino acids. Germline V gene data show CDR1 as SGHDT and CDR2 as YYEEEE. This chain's CDR3 is CASSFIAGGPETQYF. CDR3 in DNA: TGTGCCAGCAGCTTTATAGCGGGGGGGCCTGAGACCCAGTACTTC.

This clonotype has ten or more counts. This chain connects TRBV9 to TRBJ2-2; D gene uncertain. V was pared by 7 bases and J by 0 bases, with 7 bases between. The germline V gene has CDR1 SGDLS and CDR2 YYNGEE. This CDR3 spans 13 amino acids. The CDR3 region has the DNA TGTGCCAGCCGGACGGCGAACACCGGGGAGCTGTTTTTT. This codes for CASRTANTGELFF.

This clonotype was counted only a few times. The chain combines TRBV12-3 or TRBV12-4 with TRBJ2-3; D may match TRBD1 or TRBD2 (5 bases each). Trimming removed 5 bases from V and 6 bases from J, with 18 bases in between. This CDR3 is built from 15 residues. CDR3 region: CASSLPGVGADTQYF. The CDR3 DNA is TGTGCCAGCAGTCTGCCCGGGGTAGGGGCGGATACGCAGTATTTT.

The chain links TRBV9 to TRBJ2-5, with no clear D. Germline V gene sequence: CDR1 SGDLS, CDR2 YYNGEE. The CDR3 is made up of 15 amino acids. Trimming removed 0 bases at V and 2 bases at J, with 11 bases between. CDR3 protein: CASSVAPDRQETQYF. Here the CDR3 DNA reads TGTGCCAGCAGCGTAGCTCCGGACCGACAAGAGACCCAGTACTTC.

This clonotype was seen more than once but under ten times. Here the CDR3 DNA reads TGTGCCAGCAGCTTGGTAGATCGGGATTCACCCCTCCACTTT. Its translation is CASSLVDRDSPLHF. The chain has TRBV5-5 and TRBJ1-6; D is uncertain. From germline, CDR1 is SGHKS and CDR2 YYEKEE (reference sequence). Trimming cost V 0 bases and J 8 bases, with 9 bases left between them. This CDR3 region has 14 residues.

The rearrangement uses TRBV19 and TRBJ1-1; a possible D gene is TRBD1 (5 bases). The CDR3 consists of 12 residues. Trimming removed 3 bases from V and 6 bases from J, with 8 bases in between. Germline values: CDR1 LNHDA, CDR2 SQIVND (reference sequence). CDR3 loop: CASSIWGAEAFF. DNA for the CDR3: TGTGCCAGTAGTATCTGGGGGGCTGAAGCTTTCTTT.

The CDR3 region is CSVGDRAQYF. CDR3 nucleotides: TGCAGCGTTGGGGATAGGGCCCAGTACTTC. The chain uses TRBV29-1 and TRBJ2-5; no reliable D call. The CDR3 totals 10 residues. Trimming shortened V by 4 bases and J by 9 bases, and 9 bases separated the two germline ends. Looked up from germline, CDR1 is SQVTM and CDR2 is ANQGSEA.

This clonotype was seen a few times. CDR3 in DNA: TGTGCCAGCAGCTCAAAGACGGAAAAGAACACTGAAGCTTTCTTT. Protein: CASSSKTEKNTEAFF. The chain is built from TRBV11-2 and TRBJ1-1; no clear D gene. V lost 4 bases and J 1 base, leaving 13 bases between the germline ends. CDR3 length: 15 amino acids. The V gene's germline CDR1 is SGHAT and CDR2 FQNNGV. The full variable domain, with the rest looked up from reference TRBV11-2 and TRBJ1-1, is EAGVAQSPRYKIIEKRQSVAFWCNPISGHATLYWYQQILGQGPKLLIQFQNNGVVDDSQLPKDRFSAERLKGVDSTLKIQPAKLEDSAVYLCASSSKTEKNTEAFFGQGTRLTVV.

This clonotype was picked up a small number of times. J is TRBJ1-1 and V is TRBV7-2, with D possibly TRBD1 on 5 matching bases. The ends were cut back, 5 bases at V and 7 bases at J, with 14 bases in the middle. Germline CDR1 reads SGHTA; CDR2 reads FQGNSA. The CDR3 is 13 amino acids. The CDR3, as DNA: TGTGCCAGCAGCCCGTGGACAAGCGATGAAGCTTTCTTT. It codes for CASSPWTSDEAFF.

This clonotype was seen more than once but under ten times. The chain combines TRBV9 with TRBJ2-5; no reliable D call. V lost 0 bases, J lost 5 bases, and 11 bases lay in between. The V gene's germline CDR1 is SGDLS and CDR2 YYNGEE. The CDR3 has 14 amino acids. The CDR3 bases are TGTGCCAGCAGCGTAGCTCCCCTGAAGGAGACCCAGTACTTC. Amino acids: CASSVAPLKETQYF. Full variable domain (outside the CDR3, taken from reference TRBV9 and TRBJ2-5): DSGVTQTPKHLITATGQRVTLRCSPRSGDLSVYWYQQSLDQGLQFLIQYYNGEERAKGNILERFSAQQFPDLHSELNLSSLELGDSALYFCASSVAPLKETQYFGPGTRLLVL.

This clonotype was observed a few times. The rearrangement joins TRBV20-1 to TRBJ2-3; D is possibly TRBD2 (6 bases). V lost 4 bases, J lost 2 bases, and 25 bases lay in between. The CDR3 is 18 amino acids. CDR1 and CDR2 (germline): DFQATT, SNEGSKA (reference sequence). DNA of the CDR3: TGCAGTGCTACGCCCCCCCTCCTGCGGGGTCAACCCACAGATACGCAGTATTTT. It encodes CSATPPLLRGQPTDTQYF.

V usage is TRBV20-1 and J usage is TRBJ2-5, with TRBD2 as a possible D gene (6 bases). Trimming removed 0 bases from V and 4 bases from J, with 6 bases in between. The V gene's germline CDR1 is DFQATT and CDR2 SNEGSKA (reference sequence). This CDR3 is 12 amino acids long. CDR3 in amino acids: CSAREEGETQYF. The CDR3 region has the DNA TGCAGTGCTAGAGAGGAGGGAGAGACCCAGTACTTC.

There are a few counts of this clonotype. CDR3 in DNA: TGCGCCAGCAGAGACGGATCGACTTTCACAGATACGCAGTATTTT. Amino acids: CASRDGSTFTDTQYF. The chain combines TRBV5-1 with TRBJ2-3, with D uncertain. The CDR3 contains 15 residues. V was clipped by 5 bases and J by 2 bases, with 15 bases between them. Germline CDR1 and CDR2: SGHRS and YFSETQ. Drawing the rest from reference TRBV5-1 and TRBJ2-3, the complete variable domain is KAGVTQTPRYLIKTRGQQVTLSCSPISGHRSVSWYQQTPGQGLQFLFEYFSETQRNKGNFPGRFSGRQFSNSRSEMNVSTLELGDSALYLCASRDGSTFTDTQYFGPGTRLTVL.